These T cell receptor beta chains were read from a single sample in a study of cytomegalovirus exposure and HLA in healthy donors. TCRdb keeps only in-frame clones here, not all; method: immunoSEQ multiplex PCR. The data show 210,000 or so clones, roughly 81% seen once. Sequences were obtained from PBMCs. The receptors come from a woman aged 25 to 39 in good health and CMV-seropositive. The CDR3 runs from the conserved cysteine through the conserved F or W. A D gene is named only where the DNA matches it firmly.

TRBD1	TRBJ1-2	14	TRBV5-1	CASSQGQGWYGYTF	TGCGCCAGCAGCCAAGGACAGGGTTGGTATGGCTACACCTTC
TRBD1	TRBJ1-1	14	TRBV19	CASSPGTVNTEAFF	TGTGCCAGTAGCCCCGGGACAGTGAACACTGAAGCTTTCTTT
.	TRBJ2-7	15	TRBV7-2	CASSLGRTAVYEQYF	TGTGCCAGCAGCTTAGGTCGGACAGCGGTCTACGAGCAGTACTTC
.	TRBJ2-7	15	TRBV5-6	CASSFSATGSYEQYF	TGTGCCAGCAGCTTCAGTGCGACTGGGTCCTACGAGCAGTACTTC
TRBD2	TRBJ2-5	15	TRBV15	CATSRGGLAGETQYF	TGTGCCACCAGCAGAGGCGGACTAGCGGGAGAGACCCAGTACTTC
.	TRBJ2-3	13	TRBV5-1	CASGAGVGDTQYF	TGCGCCAGCGGGGCAGGGGTAGGAGATACGCAGTATTTT
.	TRBJ1-4	14	TRBV2	CASSVTSSNEKLFF	TGTGCCAGCAGCGTTACAAGTTCTAATGAAAAACTGTTTTTT
.	TRBJ1-5	17	TRBV2	CASSVSRDSYSNQPQHF	TGTGCCAGCAGTGTGTCCAGGGATTCTTATAGCAATCAGCCCCAGCATTTT
TRBD1	TRBJ1-2	12	TRBV19	CASSSRQGGYTF	TGTGCCAGTAGTAGCAGACAGGGTGGCTACACCTTC
TRBD1	TRBJ1-1	15	TRBV27	CASIKPGTGGTEAFF	TGTGCCAGCATTAAGCCCGGGACAGGGGGCACTGAAGCTTTCTTT
TRBD1	TRBJ1-2	15	TRBV28	CASGLSGTGYYGYTF	TGTGCCAGCGGGTTATCGGGGACAGGGTATTACGGCTACACCTTC
TRBD1	TRBJ1-6	19	TRBV5-1	CASSLVPGGGGSYNSPLHF	TGCGCCAGCAGCTTGGTTCCAGGGGGCGGAGGGTCCTATAATTCACCCCTCCACTTT